These 28 T cell receptor beta chains share one sample of origin, sequenced in a study of CD8+ T cells in alopecia areata. Isolated RNA was reverse transcribed into cDNA used as the sequencing template. TCRdb keeps only in-frame clones here, not all; method: immunoSEQ multiplex PCR. The table has around 98,000 clones, around 44% seen once. The specimen sequenced was CD4+ T cells sorted from blood. The receptors stem from a human donor with alopecia areata.

Only a few counts were recorded for this clone. The CDR3 DNA reads TGCGCCAGCAGCCAAGTCCTGGCCGGGGCCAACGTCCTGACTTTC. As protein: CASSQVLAGANVLTF. This sequence joins TRBV4-3 and TRBJ2-6; no clear D. The germline V and J ends were trimmed by 1 base and 4 bases, with 8 bases remaining between them. This CDR3 has 15 amino acids. Germline V gene sequence: CDR1 LGHNA, CDR2 YSLEER.

This clone has more than one count but fewer than ten. This specimen includes other DNA sequences encoding the same CDR3. The chain recombines TRBV29-1 with TRBJ2-7; D not certain. The germline V gene has CDR1 SQVTM and CDR2 ANQGSEA. The CDR3 length is 11 residues. Trimming removed 4 bases at V and 4 bases at J, with 8 bases between. CDR3 sequence reads: CSVATVYEQYF. Written as DNA, the CDR3 is TGCAGCGTTGCTACAGTGTACGAGCAGTACTTC.

The sample holds a few counts of this clone. The V and J genes are TRBV28 and TRBJ2-2; tentative D call: TRBD1 (6 bases). Germline loops: CDR1 MDHEN, CDR2 SYDVKM. V was pared by 5 bases and J by 4 bases, with 11 bases between. The CDR3 contains 14 residues. CDR3 DNA: TGTGCCAGCAGTCTCAACAGGGCCACCGGGGAGCTGTTTTTT. It specifies CASSLNRATGELFF.

The chain uses TRBV29-1 and TRBJ2-7; 7 nucleotides agree with TRBD1. The length of the CDR3 is 13 residues. CDR1 is SQVTM and CDR2 is ANQGSEA in the germline V gene. Trimming removed 5 bases from V and 4 bases from J; junction bases left unmatched: 8. The CDR3 spells CSVSVTGTYEQYF. The CDR3 DNA follows: TGCAGCGTTTCCGTGACAGGGACATACGAGCAGTACTTC.

The chain couples TRBV9 to TRBJ1-2, with 9 bases aligning to TRBD1. CDR3 length equals 14 residues. The junction had 6 bases not matched to a gene; V was cut back by 2 bases and J by 7 bases. Germline CDR1 SGDLS, CDR2 YYNGEE. CDR3: CASSVEQGARGYTF. The DNA for the CDR3 is TGTGCCAGCAGCGTGGAACAGGGGGCGCGTGGCTACACCTTC.

The chain joins TRBV11-2 to TRBJ2-7; no clear D. The CDR3 is made up of 15 amino acids. Germline CDR1 and CDR2: SGHAT and FQNNGV. V was trimmed by 0 bases and J by 1 base, leaving 10 bases between them. The CDR3 loop reads CASSLDQIISYEQYF. The DNA for the CDR3 is TGTGCCAGCAGCTTAGACCAGATTATATCCTACGAGCAGTACTTC.

The CDR3 sequence is CASSSRPRGTTEQYF. The CDR3 region has the DNA TGCGCCAGCAGCTCCCGTCCGAGGGGGACAACCGAGCAGTACTTC. The chain couples TRBV5-1 to TRBJ2-7; TRBD1 is a possible D gene (6 bases). V was pared by 3 bases and J by 6 bases, with 19 bases between. The germline gives CDR1 SGHRS, CDR2 YFSETQ. CDR3 length: 15 amino acids.

J is TRBJ2-5 and V is TRBV29-1; no firm D call. This CDR3 spans 15 amino acids. V was shortened by 4 bases and J by 0 bases, with 15 bases between the two germline ends. CDR1 SQVTM and CDR2 ANQGSEA come from the germline V gene. This CDR3 is CSVGTDGFHQETQYF. CDR3 nucleotide sequence: TGCAGCGTTGGTACGGACGGGTTTCACCAAGAGACCCAGTACTTC.

This clone occurred a few times. Within the sample, other DNA sequences also encode this same CDR3. This sequence joins TRBV29-1 and TRBJ2-3, with 11 bases fitting TRBD2. CDR3 length: 14 residues. Germline-derived CDR1 and CDR2 are SQVTM and ANQGSEA. The V gene end was trimmed by 1 base and the J gene end by 4 bases; junction bases not matched to a gene: 1. The CDR3: CSVEVAGGADTQYF. The CDR3 bases are TGCAGCGTTGAAGTAGCGGGAGGGGCAGATACGCAGTATTTT.

The V gene is TRBV28, the J gene TRBJ2-5; maybe TRBD2 (5 bases). Trimming took 5 bases from V and 4 from J, leaving 17 bases between them. The germline gives CDR1 MDHEN, CDR2 SYDVKM. This CDR3 is 15 amino acids long. The CDR3 spells CASSTKKWAGETQYF. The CDR3 DNA reads TGTGCCAGCAGTACCAAGAAATGGGCGGGAGAGACCCAGTACTTC.

The rearrangement uses TRBV29-1 and TRBJ2-7; 7 bases match TRBD2. Germline V gene data show CDR1 as SQVTM and CDR2 as ANQGSEA. V was pared by 1 base and J by 3 bases, with 3 bases of the junction left unmatched. The CDR3 length is 13 residues. CDR3 nucleotides: TGCAGCGTTGAAGGCGGGAGTCTCTACGAGCAGTACTTC. It specifies CSVEGGSLYEQYF.

The gene calls are TRBV7-2 and TRBJ2-1; D possibly matches TRBD1 or TRBD2 (5 bases each). The CDR3 loop spans 13 amino acids. Trimming cost V 6 bases and J 6 bases, with 12 bases left between them. Germline assignment: CDR1 SGHTA and CDR2 FQGNSA. The CDR3: CASRTGTVNEQFF. CDR3 coding DNA: TGTGCCAGCAGAACCGGGACGGTCAATGAGCAGTTCTTC.

The genes are TRBV30 and TRBJ2-1; either TRBD1 or TRBD2 may fit D (6 bases each). This CDR3 is 14 amino acids long. Germline-derived CDR1 and CDR2 are GTSNPN and SVGIG (reference sequence). Trimming cost V 4 bases and J 2 bases, with 12 bases left between them. The CDR3 DNA reads TGTGCCTGGAAGCCGGGGGCAGCCTACAATGAGCAGTTCTTC. It specifies CAWKPGAAYNEQFF. Full variable domain (remainder filled in from reference TRBV30 and TRBJ2-1): SQTIHQWPATLVQPVGSPLSLECTVEGTSNPNLYWYRQAAGRGLQLLFYSVGIGQISSEVPQNLSASRPQDRQFILSSKKLLLSDSGFYLCAWKPGAAYNEQFFGPGTRLTVL.

This clone appeared a few times. V gene TRBV29-1 combines with J gene TRBJ2-1; D is ambiguous. V was trimmed by 4 bases and J by 6 bases, leaving 13 bases between them. CDR1 SQVTM and CDR2 ANQGSEA come from the germline V gene. The CDR3 extends over 13 amino acids. CDR3: CSVVTSPTNEQFF. In nucleotides, the CDR3 is TGCAGCGTTGTCACCTCCCCAACCAATGAGCAGTTCTTC.

J is TRBJ2-7 and V is TRBV29-1, with D maybe TRBD2 (5 bases). CDR1 and CDR2 from the germline V gene are SQVTM and ANQGSEA. V dropped 4 bases and J dropped 6 bases, with 7 bases sitting between them. The CDR3 is 10 residues long. CDR3: CSVGGPEQYF. Written as DNA, the CDR3 is TGCAGCGTTGGAGGGCCCGAGCAGTACTTC.

The rearrangement links TRBV29-1 to TRBJ2-3; D gene unclear. Deletions cut 1 base from V and 4 bases from J, with 15 bases between. Germline CDR1 and CDR2: SQVTM and ANQGSEA. This CDR3 spans 15 amino acids. The CDR3 spells CSVEGGKFFPDTQYF. The CDR3 bases are TGCAGCGTTGAAGGGGGAAAGTTTTTTCCAGATACGCAGTATTTT.

This clone was observed a handful of times. The V call is TRBV6-6, the J call TRBJ1-3; D call uncertain. The V end lost 5 bases, the J end lost 0 bases, and 11 bases lay between the germline ends. This CDR3 contains 15 residues. CDR1 is MNHNY and CDR2 is SVGAGI in the germline V gene (reference sequence). This CDR3 reads CASSLSDPSGNTIYF. The CDR3 DNA is TGTGCCAGCAGTCTCTCGGACCCCTCTGGAAACACCATATATTTT.

Here the CDR3 reads CASSQSRGTYEQYF. CDR3 nucleotides: TGCGCCAGCAGTCAATCGCGGGGGACCTACGAGCAGTACTTC. The J gene is TRBJ2-7, the V gene TRBV23-1; 7 bases map to TRBD2. TRBV23-1 is recorded as an ORF, its role being uncertain. After removal of 0 bases from V and 2 bases from J, the junction contained 1 base not matched to a gene. The CDR3 is made up of 14 amino acids.

J is TRBJ2-5 and V is TRBV9; perhaps TRBD2 as D (6 bases). V gave up 3 bases and J gave up 5 bases, with 11 bases separating them. Germline CDR1 and CDR2: SGDLS and YYNGEE. The CDR3 has 13 residues. The CDR3 loop reads CASSAPGVETQYF. The CDR3, as DNA: TGTGCCAGCAGCGCTCCGGGGGTGGAGACCCAGTACTTC.

This clone was counted a few times. The chain has TRBV29-1 and TRBJ2-7; 7 positions match TRBD1. CDR1 SQVTM and CDR2 ANQGSEA come from the germline V gene. The V gene end was trimmed by 4 bases and the J gene end by 4 bases; junction bases not matched to a gene: 4. This CDR3 is built from 12 residues. The chain's CDR3 is CSVGDSRYEQYF. In DNA form, the CDR3 reads TGCAGCGTTGGGGACAGCAGGTACGAGCAGTACTTC.

The rearrangement links TRBV5-1 to TRBJ1-2; D uncertain. Trimming cost V 5 bases and J 0 bases, with 14 bases left between them. The CDR3 totals 15 residues. Germline lookup yields CDR1 SGHRS and CDR2 YFSETQ. CDR3 region: CASSPLQQSNYGYTF. Here the CDR3 DNA reads TGCGCCAGCAGTCCCTTACAGCAGTCTAACTATGGCTACACCTTC.

This clone was observed a handful of times. This chain links TRBV28 with TRBJ2-3, with D uncertain. V lost 3 bases to trimming and J lost 6 bases, with 4 bases between them. The CDR3 is made up of 11 amino acids. Germline V CDR1 and CDR2: MDHEN, SYDVKM. For the CDR3, the DNA is TGTGCCAGCAGTTTTGTGGATACGCAGTATTTT. Its translation is CASSFVDTQYF.

This chain connects TRBV30 to TRBJ2-1, with D maybe TRBD2 (6 bases). From germline, CDR1 is GTSNPN and CDR2 SVGIG (reference sequence). CDR3 length: 13 residues. V lost 2 bases to trimming and J lost 9 bases, with 14 bases between them. The DNA for the CDR3 is TGTGCCTGGAGTAGGGTAGCGGCAGGTGAGCAGTTCTTC. Translated, it gives CAWSRVAAGEQFF.

This clone was seen a handful of times. This rearrangement joins TRBV5-1 to TRBJ2-7; TRBD2 matches at 7 bases. Germline CDR1 SGHRS, CDR2 YFSETQ. V shed 2 bases and J 5 bases; nucleotides not matched to a gene: 1. This CDR3 contains 12 residues. This CDR3 reads CASSFAGDEQYF. In DNA, the CDR3 is TGCGCCAGCAGCTTTGCGGGGGACGAGCAGTACTTC.

This clone was picked up a small number of times. J is TRBJ2-7 and V is TRBV18; 8 nucleotides align to TRBD1. Germline assignment: CDR1 KGHSH and CDR2 LQKENI. The V segment lost 2 bases and the J segment 7 bases; nucleotides outside the gene matches: 7. This CDR3 has 14 amino acids. Here the CDR3 reads CASSPSGQGLEQYF. The CDR3 nucleotides are TGTGCCAGCTCACCAAGCGGACAGGGATTGGAGCAGTACTTC.

The chain has TRBV29-1 and TRBJ1-6; D possibly corresponds to TRBD1 (5 bases). From germline, CDR1 is SQVTM and CDR2 ANQGSEA. This CDR3 contains 14 residues. V was cut by 6 bases and J by 10 bases, with 19 bases left in between. The CDR3 nucleotides are TGCAGCGTCCCCGGAGGAGGGGATGGGTCACCCCTCCACTTT. Translation: CSVPGGGDGSPLHF.

This chain joins TRBV5-4 and TRBJ2-5, with no clear D. The CDR3 consists of 11 residues. CDR1 and CDR2 (germline): SGHNT, YYREEE (reference sequence). Trimming took 1 base from V and 5 from J, leaving 3 bases between them. This CDR3 is CASSLMETQYF. The CDR3 DNA sequence: TGTGCCAGCAGCTTGATGGAGACCCAGTACTTC.

Remarks on this clone: Other DNA sequences of this sample code for an identical CDR3. The gene calls are TRBV18 and TRBJ2-5; D gene unclear. CDR1 is KGHSH and CDR2 is LQKENI in the germline V gene. CDR3 size: 11 residues. Trimming shortened V by 2 bases and J by 3 bases, and 1 base separated the two germline ends. CDR3 protein: CASSPEETQYF. CDR3 DNA sequence: TGTGCCAGCTCACCAGAAGAGACCCAGTACTTC.